These 11 T cell receptor beta chains were all obtained from the same sample, sequenced in a study of blood T cell repertoires in COVID-19. The data were produced by immunoSEQ multiplex PCR, yet TCRdb's version contains in-frame clones alone and is incomplete. The data show some 250,000 clones, with 70% to 90% seen just once and around 2% held by the top ten. The sample taken for sequencing was peripheral blood. Receptors were obtained from a man aged 25-45 years who had recovered from COVID-19.

In its sample, this clone was seen once. The chain combines TRBV11-2 with TRBJ2-1; D is perhaps TRBD1 (5 bases). Trimming took off 1 base at V and 4 bases at J, with 11 bases between the two ends. The CDR3 totals 15 residues. CDR1 and CDR2 (germline): SGHAT, FQNNGV. CDR3 bases: TGTGCCAGCAGCTTAGGCAGGGAAGCATACAATGAGCAGTTCTTC. Amino acids: CASSLGREAYNEQFF.

This clone came up once. The chain carries TRBV7-9 and TRBJ2-3; 8 nucleotides line up with TRBD1. Trimming at V came to 6 bases and at J to 2 bases, leaving 10 bases not matched to a gene. The CDR3 spans 16 residues. Germline V gene sequence: CDR1 SEHNR, CDR2 FQNEAQ (reference sequence). The CDR3 DNA sequence: TGTGCCAGCAGGGGGGGCAGGGGGCCCCCCACAGATACGCAGTATTTT. Translating gives CASRGGRGPPTDTQYF.

In nucleotides, the CDR3 is TGCGCCAGCAGGGCCCCCGACAGGGCCGGTGGAAACACCATATATTTT. This encodes CASRAPDRAGGNTIYF. The chain employs TRBV10-2 and TRBJ1-3, with 7 nucleotides matching TRBD1. The germline CDR1 and CDR2 sequences are WSHSY and SAAADI. J was trimmed by 3 bases and V by 6 bases; bases with no gene match: 11. CDR3 size: 16 residues.

At least ten counts were recorded for this clone. V gene TRBV5-1 combines with J gene TRBJ2-1; 11 bases match TRBD1. From germline, CDR1 is SGHRS and CDR2 YFSETQ. V lost 0 bases and J lost 7; bases outside the gene matches: 6. The CDR3 runs 16 residues. CDR3 nucleotides: TGCGCCAGCAGCTTGGAAGGGACAGGGGGTATTAATGAGCAGTTCTTC. Protein: CASSLEGTGGINEQFF.

This rearrangement joins TRBV7-9 to TRBJ2-3; 10 bases align to TRBD2. Germline-derived CDR1 and CDR2 are SEHNR and FQNEAQ (reference sequence). The length of the CDR3 is 15 residues. The V and J ends lost 5 bases and 7 bases, in that order; junction bases with no gene match: 9. The CDR3 sequence is CASSTSGGAVNTQYF. CDR3 sequence (DNA): TGTGCCAGCAGCACGAGCGGGGGGGCGGTTAATACGCAGTATTTT. Based on the CDR3 plus reference TRBV7-9 and TRBJ2-3, the full variable domain is DTGVSQNPRHKITKRGQNVTFRCDPISEHNRLYWYRQTLGQGPEFLTYFQNEAQLEKSRLLSDRFSAERPKGSFSTLEIQRTEQGDSAMYLCASSTSGGAVNTQYFGPGTRLTVL.

CDR3 sequence: CASSPPGQGSGTGELFF. The CDR3 DNA reads as TGTGCCAGCTCACCACCGGGACAGGGGTCTGGGACCGGGGAGCTGTTTTTT. V and J are TRBV18 and TRBJ2-2; 10 nucleotides align to TRBD1. Germline CDR1 and CDR2: KGHSH and LQKENI. CDR3 size: 17 residues. The trim removed 0 bases at V and 5 bases at J, leaving 6 bases unmatched.

CDR3 sequence reads: CSASGTASNQPQHF. CDR3 bases: TGCAGCGCATCCGGGACAGCTAGCAATCAGCCCCAGCATTTT. The rearrangement joins TRBV29-1 to TRBJ1-5; TRBD1 matches at 7 bases. The CDR3 covers 14 residues. V gave up 7 bases and J gave up 0 bases; unmatched junction bases: 6. Germline CDR1 is SQVTM and CDR2 is ANQGSEA. Full variable domain (outside the CDR3, taken from reference TRBV29-1 and TRBJ1-5): SAVISQKPSRDICQRGTSLTIQCQVDSQVTMMFWYRQQPGQSLTLIATANQGSEATYESGFVIDKFPISRPNLTFSTLTVSNMSPEDSSIYLCSASGTASNQPQHFGDGTRLSIL.

The CDR3 DNA reads as TGCGCCAGCAGTGACTCTGCCTCCGGGACTCGTGAGCAGTTCTTC. This encodes CASSDSASGTREQFF. The rearrangement joins TRBV10-2 to TRBJ2-1; D might be TRBD2 (6 bases). V lost 3 bases and J 9 bases, leaving 18 bases between the germline ends. Germline CDR1 and CDR2: WSHSY and SAAADI. The CDR3 runs to 15 residues.

This rearrangement joins TRBV9 to TRBJ2-7; tentative D call: TRBD2 (6 bases). The CDR3 runs to 13 residues. CDR1 is SGDLS, CDR2 YYNGEE, per germline. V lost 3 bases and J 6 bases, leaving 13 bases between the germline ends. As DNA, the CDR3 is TGTGCCAGCAGCGGGGGCGGGGTTTTCGAGCAGTACTTC. Its protein is CASSGGGVFEQYF.

The chain has TRBV2 and TRBJ1-3; TRBD1 might be the D (5 bases). The CDR3 is made up of 15 amino acids. Germline V gene data show CDR1 as SNHLY and CDR2 as FYNNEI. The V and J ends lost 4 bases and 0 bases respectively, with 10 bases between them. Written as DNA, the CDR3 is TGTGCCAGCAGTGCACCTCAGGGCTCTGGAAACACCATATATTTT. Amino acids: CASSAPQGSGNTIYF.

This clone was counted a single time. CDR3 coding DNA: TGTGCCAGCAGCCAAGACCCTAGCTCAGAGACCCAGTACTTC. Protein: CASSQDPSSETQYF. The chain employs TRBV4-2 and TRBJ2-5, with D perhaps TRBD2 (5 bases). The CDR3 covers 14 residues. Between the trimmed V and J ends, which lost 0 bases and 4 bases, there was a span of 9 bases. Germline CDR1 LGHNA, CDR2 YNFKEQ.